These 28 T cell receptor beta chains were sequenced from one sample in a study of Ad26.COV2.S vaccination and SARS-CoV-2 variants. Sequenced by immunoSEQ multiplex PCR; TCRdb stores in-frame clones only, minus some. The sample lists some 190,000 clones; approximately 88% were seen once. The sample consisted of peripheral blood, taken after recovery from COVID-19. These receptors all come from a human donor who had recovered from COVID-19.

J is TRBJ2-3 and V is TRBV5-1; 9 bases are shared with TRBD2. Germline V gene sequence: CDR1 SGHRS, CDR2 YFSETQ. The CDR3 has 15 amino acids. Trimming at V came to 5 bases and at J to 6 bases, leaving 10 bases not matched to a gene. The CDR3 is CASRGLAGPSDTQYF. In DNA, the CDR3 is TGCGCCAGCAGGGGACTAGCTGGTCCATCGGATACGCAGTATTTT.

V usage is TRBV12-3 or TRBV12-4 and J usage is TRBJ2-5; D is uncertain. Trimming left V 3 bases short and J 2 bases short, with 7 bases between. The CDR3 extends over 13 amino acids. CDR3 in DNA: TGTGCCAGCAGTTTCCGGCGACAAGAGACCCAGTACTTC. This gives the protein CASSFRRQETQYF.

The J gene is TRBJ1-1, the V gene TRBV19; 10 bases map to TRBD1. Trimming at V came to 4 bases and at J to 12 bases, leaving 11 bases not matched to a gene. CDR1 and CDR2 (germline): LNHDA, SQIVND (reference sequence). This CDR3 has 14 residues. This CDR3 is CASSRTGTGEVSFF. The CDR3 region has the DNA TGTGCCAGTAGTAGAACCGGGACAGGGGAGGTGTCTTTCTTT.

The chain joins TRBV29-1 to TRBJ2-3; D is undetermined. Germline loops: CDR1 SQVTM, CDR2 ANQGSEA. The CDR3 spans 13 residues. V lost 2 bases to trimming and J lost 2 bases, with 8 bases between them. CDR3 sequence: CSVEWAVTDTQYF. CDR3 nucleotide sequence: TGCAGCGTTGAATGGGCAGTCACAGATACGCAGTATTTT.

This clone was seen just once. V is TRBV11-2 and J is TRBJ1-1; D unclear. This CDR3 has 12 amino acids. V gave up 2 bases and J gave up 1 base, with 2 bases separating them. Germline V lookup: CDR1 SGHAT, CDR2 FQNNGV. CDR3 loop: CASSLRNTEAFF. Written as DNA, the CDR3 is TGTGCCAGCAGCTTAAGGAACACTGAAGCTTTCTTT.

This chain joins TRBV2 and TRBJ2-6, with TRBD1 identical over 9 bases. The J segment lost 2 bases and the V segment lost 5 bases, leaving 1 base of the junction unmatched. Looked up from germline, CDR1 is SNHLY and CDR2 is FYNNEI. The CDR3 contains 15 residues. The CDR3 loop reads CASSRDRAGANVLTF. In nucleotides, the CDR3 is TGTGCCAGCAGTAGGGACAGGGCTGGGGCCAACGTCCTGACTTTC.

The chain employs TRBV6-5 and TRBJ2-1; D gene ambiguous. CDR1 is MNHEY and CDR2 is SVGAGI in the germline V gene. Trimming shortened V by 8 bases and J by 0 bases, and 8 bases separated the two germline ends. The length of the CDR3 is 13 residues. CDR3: CASQSSSYNEQFF. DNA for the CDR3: TGTGCCAGCCAAAGTAGCTCCTACAATGAGCAGTTCTTC.

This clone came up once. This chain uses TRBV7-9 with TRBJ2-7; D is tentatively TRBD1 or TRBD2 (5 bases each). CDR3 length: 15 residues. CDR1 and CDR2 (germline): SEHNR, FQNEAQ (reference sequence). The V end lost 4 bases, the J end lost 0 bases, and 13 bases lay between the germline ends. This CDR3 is CASSSPWGSSYEQYF. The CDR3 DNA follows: TGTGCCAGCAGCTCCCCGTGGGGGAGCTCCTACGAGCAGTACTTC.

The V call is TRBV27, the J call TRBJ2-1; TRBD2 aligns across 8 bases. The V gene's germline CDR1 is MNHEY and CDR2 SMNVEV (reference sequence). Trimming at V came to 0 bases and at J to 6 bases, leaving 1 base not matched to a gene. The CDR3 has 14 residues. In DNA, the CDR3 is TGTGCCAGCAGTTTATCTAGCGGGACCAATGAGCAGTTCTTC. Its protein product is CASSLSSGTNEQFF.

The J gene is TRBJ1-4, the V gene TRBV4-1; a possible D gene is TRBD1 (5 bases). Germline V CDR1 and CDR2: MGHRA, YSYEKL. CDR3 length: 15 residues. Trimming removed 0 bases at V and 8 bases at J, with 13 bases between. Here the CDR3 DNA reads TGCGCCAGCAGCCAAGAGGTGGGGCTCGGCGAAAAACTGTTTTTT. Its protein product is CASSQEVGLGEKLFF.

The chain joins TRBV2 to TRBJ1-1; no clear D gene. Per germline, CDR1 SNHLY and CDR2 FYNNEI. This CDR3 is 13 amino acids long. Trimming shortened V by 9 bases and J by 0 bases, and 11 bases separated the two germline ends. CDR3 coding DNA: TGTGCCAGTTTGCTCGAGATGAACACTGAAGCTTTCTTT. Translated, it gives CASLLEMNTEAFF. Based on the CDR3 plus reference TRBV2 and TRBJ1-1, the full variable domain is EPEVTQTPSHQVTQMGQEVILRCVPISNHLYFYWYRQILGQKVEFLVSFYNNEISEKSEIFDDQFSVERPDGSNFTLKIRSTKLEDSAMYFCASLLEMNTEAFFGQGTRLTVV.

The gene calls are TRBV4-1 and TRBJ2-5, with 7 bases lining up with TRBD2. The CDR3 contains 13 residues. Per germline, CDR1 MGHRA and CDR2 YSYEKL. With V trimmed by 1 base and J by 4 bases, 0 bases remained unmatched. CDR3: CASSQVAGETQYF. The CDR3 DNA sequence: TGCGCCAGCAGCCAAGTAGCGGGAGAGACCCAGTACTTC.

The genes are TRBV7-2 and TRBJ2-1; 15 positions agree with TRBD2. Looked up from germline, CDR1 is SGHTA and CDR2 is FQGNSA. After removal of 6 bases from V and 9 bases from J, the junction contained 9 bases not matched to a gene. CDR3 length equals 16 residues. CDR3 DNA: TGTGCCAGCAGGCCCTCAGGACTAGCGGGGGGGCGTGAGCAGTTCTTC. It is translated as CASRPSGLAGGREQFF.

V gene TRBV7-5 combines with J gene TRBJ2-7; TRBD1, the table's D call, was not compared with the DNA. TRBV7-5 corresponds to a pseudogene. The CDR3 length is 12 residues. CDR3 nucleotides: TGTGCCAGAAGCCTTGGACACCACGAGCAGTACTTC. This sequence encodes CARSLGHHEQYF.

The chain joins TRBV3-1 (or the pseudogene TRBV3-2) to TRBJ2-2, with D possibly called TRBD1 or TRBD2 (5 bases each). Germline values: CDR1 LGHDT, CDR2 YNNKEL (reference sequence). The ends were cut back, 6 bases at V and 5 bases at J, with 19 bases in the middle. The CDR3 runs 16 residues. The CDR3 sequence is CASSQLPGRRTGELFF. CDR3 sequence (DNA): TGTGCCAGCAGTCAACTTCCGGGACGAAGGACCGGGGAGCTGTTTTTT.

The CDR3 sequence: CASSLGGTQETQYF. The CDR3 DNA reads TGCGCCAGCAGCTTGGGGGGGACACAAGAGACCCAGTACTTC. The chain recombines TRBV5-1 with TRBJ2-5; TRBD1 might be the D (6 bases). Germline assignment: CDR1 SGHRS and CDR2 YFSETQ. V lost 0 bases, J lost 2 bases, and 8 bases lay in between. CDR3 length equals 14 residues.

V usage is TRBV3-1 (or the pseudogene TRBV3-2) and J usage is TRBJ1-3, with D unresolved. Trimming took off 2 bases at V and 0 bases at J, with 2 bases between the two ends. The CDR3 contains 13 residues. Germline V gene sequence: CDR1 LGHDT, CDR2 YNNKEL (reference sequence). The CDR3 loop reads CASSQTSGNTIYF. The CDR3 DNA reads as TGTGCCAGCAGCCAAACCTCTGGAAACACCATATATTTT.

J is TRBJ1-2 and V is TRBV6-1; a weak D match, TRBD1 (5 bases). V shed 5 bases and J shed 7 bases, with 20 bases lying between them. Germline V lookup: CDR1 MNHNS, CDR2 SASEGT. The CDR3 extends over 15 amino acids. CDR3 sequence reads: CASSSTPEGRVGYTF. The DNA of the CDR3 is TGTGCCAGCAGTTCGACGCCCGAGGGCAGGGTTGGCTACACCTTC.

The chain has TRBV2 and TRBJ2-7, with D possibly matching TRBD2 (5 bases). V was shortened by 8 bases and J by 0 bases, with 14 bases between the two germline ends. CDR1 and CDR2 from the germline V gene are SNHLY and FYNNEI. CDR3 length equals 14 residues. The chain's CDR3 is CASSPDFSSYEQYF. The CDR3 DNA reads TGTGCCAGCTCCCCGGACTTTAGCTCCTACGAGCAGTACTTC. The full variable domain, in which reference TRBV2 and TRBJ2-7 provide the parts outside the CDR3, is EPEVTQTPSHQVTQMGQEVILRCVPISNHLYFYWYRQILGQKVEFLVSFYNNEISEKSEIFDDQFSVERPDGSNFTLKIRSTKLEDSAMYFCASSPDFSSYEQYFGPGTRLTVT.

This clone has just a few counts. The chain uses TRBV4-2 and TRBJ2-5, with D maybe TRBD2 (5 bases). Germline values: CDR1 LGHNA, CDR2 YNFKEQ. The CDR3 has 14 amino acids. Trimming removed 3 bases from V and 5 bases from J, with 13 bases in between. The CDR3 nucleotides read TGTGCCAGCAGCCATACTAGGACGGTGGAGACCCAGTACTTC. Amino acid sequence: CASSHTRTVETQYF.

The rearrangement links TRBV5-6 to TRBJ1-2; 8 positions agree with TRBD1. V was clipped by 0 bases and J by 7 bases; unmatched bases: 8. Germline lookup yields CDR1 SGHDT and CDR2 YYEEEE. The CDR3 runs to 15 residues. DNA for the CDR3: TGTGCCAGCAGCTTGGGAGACAGGGGCCGAGGTGGCTACACCTTC. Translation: CASSLGDRGRGGYTF. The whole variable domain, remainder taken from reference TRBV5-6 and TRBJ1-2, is DAGVTQSPTHLIKTRGQQVTLRCSPKSGHDTVSWYQQALGQGPQFIFQYYEEEERQRGNFPDRFSGHQFPNYSSELNVNALLLGDSALYLCASSLGDRGRGGYTFGSGTRLTVV.

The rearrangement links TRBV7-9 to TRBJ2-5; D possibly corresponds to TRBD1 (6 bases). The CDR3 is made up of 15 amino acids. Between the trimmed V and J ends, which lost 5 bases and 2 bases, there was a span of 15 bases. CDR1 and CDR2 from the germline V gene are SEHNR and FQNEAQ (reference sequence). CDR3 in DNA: TGTGCCAGCAGCGACCATGGACAGCCTCAAGAGACCCAGTACTTC. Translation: CASSDHGQPQETQYF.

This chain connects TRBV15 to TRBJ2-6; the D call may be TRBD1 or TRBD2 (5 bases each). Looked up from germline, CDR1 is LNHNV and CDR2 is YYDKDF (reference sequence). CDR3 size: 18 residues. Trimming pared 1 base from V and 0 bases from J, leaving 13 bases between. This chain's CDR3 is CATSRGDLRLSGANVLTF. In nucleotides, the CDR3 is TGTGCCACCAGCAGAGGGGACCTTCGACTCTCTGGGGCCAACGTCCTGACTTTC.

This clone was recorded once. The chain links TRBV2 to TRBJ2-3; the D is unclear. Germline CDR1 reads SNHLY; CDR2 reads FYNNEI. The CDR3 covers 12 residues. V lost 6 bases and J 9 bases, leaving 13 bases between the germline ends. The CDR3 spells CASREYTSTQYF. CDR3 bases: TGTGCCAGCAGGGAGTATACATCCACGCAGTATTTT. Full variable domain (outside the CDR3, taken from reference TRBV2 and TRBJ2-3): EPEVTQTPSHQVTQMGQEVILRCVPISNHLYFYWYRQILGQKVEFLVSFYNNEISEKSEIFDDQFSVERPDGSNFTLKIRSTKLEDSAMYFCASREYTSTQYFGPGTRLTVL.

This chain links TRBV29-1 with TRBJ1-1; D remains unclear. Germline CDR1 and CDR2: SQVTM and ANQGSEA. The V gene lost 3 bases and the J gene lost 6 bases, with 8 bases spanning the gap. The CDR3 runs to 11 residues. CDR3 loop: CSVEDSAEAFF. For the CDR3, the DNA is TGCAGCGTTGAGGACTCAGCTGAAGCTTTCTTT. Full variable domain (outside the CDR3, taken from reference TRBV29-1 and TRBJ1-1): SAVISQKPSRDICQRGTSLTIQCQVDSQVTMMFWYRQQPGQSLTLIATANQGSEATYESGFVIDKFPISRPNLTFSTLTVSNMSPEDSSIYLCSVEDSAEAFFGQGTRLTVV.

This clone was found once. CDR3 amino acids: CASSPGGAFMNTEAFF. CDR3 DNA sequence: TGTGCCAGCAGCCCTGGGGGGGCCTTCATGAACACTGAAGCTTTCTTT. The chain recombines TRBV7-9 with TRBJ1-1; TRBD1 might be the D (6 bases). V dropped 5 bases and J dropped 0 bases, with 16 bases sitting between them. This CDR3 has 16 residues. Looked up from germline, CDR1 is SEHNR and CDR2 is FQNEAQ (reference sequence).

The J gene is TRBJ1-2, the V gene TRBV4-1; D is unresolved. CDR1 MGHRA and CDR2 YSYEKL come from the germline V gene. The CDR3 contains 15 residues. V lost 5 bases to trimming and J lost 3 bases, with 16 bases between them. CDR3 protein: CASSSRTEEYYGYTF. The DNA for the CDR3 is TGCGCCAGCAGCTCTCGGACGGAGGAGTACTATGGCTACACCTTC.

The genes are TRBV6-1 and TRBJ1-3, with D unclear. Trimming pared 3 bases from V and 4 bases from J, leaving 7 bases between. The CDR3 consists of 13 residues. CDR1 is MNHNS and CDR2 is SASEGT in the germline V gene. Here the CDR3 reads CASSDYQGNTIYF. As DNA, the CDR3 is TGTGCCAGCAGTGATTACCAGGGAAACACCATATATTTT.